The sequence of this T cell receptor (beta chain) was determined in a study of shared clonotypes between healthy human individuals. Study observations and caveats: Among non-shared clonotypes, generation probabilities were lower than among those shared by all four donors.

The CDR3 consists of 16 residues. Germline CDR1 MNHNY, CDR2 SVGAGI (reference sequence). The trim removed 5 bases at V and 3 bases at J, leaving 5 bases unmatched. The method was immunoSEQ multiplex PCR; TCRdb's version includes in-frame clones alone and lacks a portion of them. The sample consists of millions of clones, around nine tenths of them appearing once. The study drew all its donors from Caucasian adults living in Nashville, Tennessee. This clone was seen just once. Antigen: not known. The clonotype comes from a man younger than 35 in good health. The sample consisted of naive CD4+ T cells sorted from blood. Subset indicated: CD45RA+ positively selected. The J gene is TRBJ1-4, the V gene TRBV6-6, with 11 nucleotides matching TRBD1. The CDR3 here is CASSNGQGASNEKLFF. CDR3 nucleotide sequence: TGTGCCAGCAGTAACGGACAGGGGGCGTCTAATGAAAAACTGTTTTTT.